A selection of T cell receptor beta chains follows, all from one sample in a study of T cell responses to AZD1222 COVID-19 vaccine. Sequenced by immunoSEQ multiplex PCR; TCRdb stores in-frame clones only, minus some. The sample carries more than 70,000 clones, roughly 90% recorded once. Sequenced here: peripheral blood, sampled 28 days after the second AZD1222 dose. The source of these receptors is an adult who received the AZD1222 COVID-19 vaccine. Each CDR3 is given with its conserved first and last residue. A D gene is named only where the DNA matches it firmly. Expanded clones are given a class, and other clones once, few, many or no size at all.

V	D	size	J	CDR3	DNA
TRBV11-2	.	.	TRBJ1-2	CASSDHRVANYGYTF	TGTGCCAGCAGCGACCACAGGGTAGCTAACTATGGCTACACCTTC
TRBV19	TRBD2	.	TRBJ2-1	CASSIVELAGEVEQFF	TGTGCCAGTAGTATAGTGGAGCTAGCGGGAGAAGTTGAGCAGTTCTTC
TRBV7-6	TRBD2	.	TRBJ2-5	CASSLNSGRWETQYF	TGTGCCAGCAGCCTCAATAGCGGGAGATGGGAGACCCAGTACTTC
TRBV6-4	.	once	TRBJ2-1	CASSVGGAGATYNEQFF	TGTGCCAGCAGCGTCGGAGGAGCGGGCGCTACCTACAATGAGCAGTTCTTC
TRBV4-2	.	.	TRBJ2-7	CASSQGSGLAYEQYF	TGTGCCAGCAGCCAAGGTAGCGGCCTTGCCTACGAGCAGTACTTC
TRBV3-1/TRBV3-2	.	.	TRBJ1-1	CASSSGVQGTEAFF	TGTGCCAGCAGCTCAGGGGTACAAGGGACTGAAGCTTTCTTT
TRBV10-3	.	.	TRBJ1-5	CAISDRVSNQPQHF	TGTGCCATCAGTGACAGGGTTAGCAATCAGCCCCAGCATTTT
TRBV6-5	.	.	TRBJ1-1	CASTFNVNTEAFF	TGTGCCAGCACCTTCAATGTCAACACTGAAGCTTTCTTT
TRBV29-1	TRBD1	.	TRBJ2-5	CSVEQHRGQETQYF	TGCAGCGTTGAGCAACACAGGGGGCAAGAGACCCAGTACTTC
TRBV27	TRBD1	.	TRBJ1-6	CASSDRGPYNSPLHF	TGTGCCAGCAGTGACAGGGGCCCCTATAATTCACCCCTCCACTTT
TRBV28	.	.	TRBJ1-6	CASTQGRNSPLHF	TGTGCCAGCACGCAGGGCAGAAATTCACCCCTCCACTTT
TRBV7-9	TRBD1	.	TRBJ1-2	CASSFTGGRNYGYTF	TGTGCCAGCAGCTTTACAGGGGGCCGCAACTATGGCTACACCTTC
TRBV9	TRBD1	.	TRBJ2-5	CASSEGQGGETQYF	TGTGCCAGCAGCGAGGGACAGGGCGGAGAGACCCAGTACTTC
TRBV6-4	TRBD2	.	TRBJ2-1	CASSLAGGPDEQFF	TGTGCCAGCAGCCTAGCGGGAGGGCCCGATGAGCAGTTCTTC
TRBV7-2	.	.	TRBJ2-7	CASSRDWSEQYF	TGTGCCAGCAGCCGGGACTGGAGCGAGCAGTACTTC
TRBV30	TRBD2	once	TRBJ2-5	CAWSITAGQETQYF	TGTGCCTGGAGTATCACAGCGGGGCAAGAGACCCAGTACTTC
TRBV7-9	.	.	TRBJ2-3	CASSLLQADTQYF	TGTGCCAGCAGCTTACTGCAGGCAGATACGCAGTATTTT
TRBV10-1	TRBD1	.	TRBJ2-7	CARRQGVFVFAYEQYF	TGCGCCAGACGACAGGGGGTATTCGTGTTTGCCTACGAGCAGTACTTC
TRBV18	TRBD1	.	TRBJ2-5	CASSPDRGETQYF	TGTGCCAGCTCACCCGACAGGGGGGAGACCCAGTACTTC
TRBV11-2	TRBD2	.	TRBJ2-3	CASSPEGLAISTDTQYF	TGTGCCAGCAGCCCCGAGGGACTAGCGATTAGCACAGATACGCAGTATTTT
TRBV5-1	TRBD2	once	TRBJ2-1	CASSLDAGGISSYNEQFF	TGCGCCAGCAGCTTGGACGCGGGAGGTATAAGCTCCTACAATGAGCAGTTCTTC
TRBV4-1	.	.	TRBJ1-4	CASSNGGARTNEKLFF	TGCGCCAGCAGCAATGGGGGCGCCCGGACTAATGAAAAACTGTTTTTT